Presented here are 3 T cell receptor beta chains from one specimen sequenced in a study of blood T cell repertoires in COVID-19. Libraries were prepared by immunoSEQ multiplex PCR; TCRdb keeps only in-frame clonotypes and omits some of them. Found here are approximately 280,000 clones, approximately 88% of them singletons; the top ten hold 2% to 2.5%. Sequenced input: peripheral blood. The receptors were sampled from a man between 50 and 59 years old with acute or convalescent COVID-19.

V and J are TRBV4-1 and TRBJ2-7, with TRBD2 matching over 8 bases. This CDR3 region has 15 residues. V was pared by 3 bases and J by 5 bases, with 9 bases of the junction left unmatched. Per germline, CDR1 MGHRA and CDR2 YSYEKL. Written as DNA, the CDR3 is TGCGCCAGCAGCCAGCTTCGGCTAGCGGGCCACGAGCAGTACTTC. It yields the protein CASSQLRLAGHEQYF.

The chain's CDR3 is CASSYNRVYGYTF. The CDR3 coding sequence is TGTGCCAGCAGTTACAACAGGGTCTATGGCTACACCTTC. The V call is TRBV6-5, the J call TRBJ1-2; tentatively, D is TRBD1 (6 bases). Trimming left V 2 bases short and J 4 bases short, with 8 bases between. In germline, CDR1 is MNHEY, CDR2 SVGAGI. The CDR3 extends over 13 amino acids.

This CDR3 is CASSRRILRDSINTEAFF. The CDR3 DNA is TGTGCCAGCAGCCGACGGATACTTCGGGACAGCATCAACACTGAAGCTTTCTTT. The V call is TRBV3-1 (or the pseudogene TRBV3-2), the J call TRBJ1-1; TRBD1 matches 7 bases. Germline CDR1 is LGHDT and CDR2 is YNNKEL (reference sequence). V gave up 4 bases and J gave up 2 bases; unmatched junction bases: 16. The CDR3 is made up of 18 amino acids.